These T cell receptor beta chains were read from a single sample in a study of cytomegalovirus exposure and HLA in healthy donors. Assay: immunoSEQ multiplex PCR; the TCRdb copy retains only in-frame clones and omits some. Among 110,000 to 150,000 clones listed, approximately 74% were seen once. The specimen sequenced was PBMCs. These TCRs come from a man aged 18 to 35 in good health and CMV-seropositive. Each CDR3 is given with its conserved first and last residue. Each record gives: CDR3 length, V gene, J gene, D gene, CDR3 DNA, CDR3 protein. D genes are given only for firm matches.

cdr3_length: 16; v_call: TRBV27; j_call: TRBJ1-4; d_call: NA; cdr3_nt: TGTGCCAGCAGTTTATCGAGAGGACACGGAAATGAAAAACTGTTTTTT; cdr3_aa: CASSLSRGHGNEKLFF
cdr3_length: 16; v_call: TRBV28; j_call: TRBJ1-5; d_call: NA; cdr3_nt: TGTGCCAGCAGCACCCCCGGCAGGTATAGCAATCAGCCCCAGCATTTT; cdr3_aa: CASSTPGRYSNQPQHF
cdr3_length: 18; v_call: TRBV7-9; j_call: TRBJ1-4; d_call: NA; cdr3_nt: TGTGCCAGCAGCTCCAGATTTACAGGGACACAGACTAATGAAAAACTGTTTTTT; cdr3_aa: CASSSRFTGTQTNEKLFF
cdr3_length: 16; v_call: TRBV12-5; j_call: TRBJ2-1; d_call: TRBD1; cdr3_nt: TGTGCTAGTGGTTTGGTAAGGGACAGGGGGTATTATGAGCAGTTCTTC; cdr3_aa: CASGLVRDRGYYEQFF
cdr3_length: 14; v_call: TRBV6-1; j_call: TRBJ1-5; d_call: NA; cdr3_nt: TGTGCCAGCAGTGAAGCAGGGGCCCATCAGCCCCAGCATTTT; cdr3_aa: CASSEAGAHQPQHF
cdr3_length: 12; v_call: TRBV10-1; j_call: TRBJ2-5; d_call: NA; cdr3_nt: TGCGCCAGCAGCACCCAGGGGGGGACCCAGTACTTC; cdr3_aa: CASSTQGGTQYF
cdr3_length: 14; v_call: TRBV9; j_call: TRBJ1-2; d_call: NA; cdr3_nt: TGTGCCAGCAGCGTAGCCCCTACTAACTATGGCTACACCTTC; cdr3_aa: CASSVAPTNYGYTF
cdr3_length: 14; v_call: TRBV5-1; j_call: TRBJ1-2; d_call: NA; cdr3_nt: TGCGCCAGCAGCTCCCCGGGGGTGAACTATGGCTACACCTTC; cdr3_aa: CASSSPGVNYGYTF
cdr3_length: 14; v_call: TRBV28; j_call: TRBJ2-1; d_call: NA; cdr3_nt: TGTGCCAGCACAAAGGGGGGGAGTGTCCCTGAGCAGTTCTTC; cdr3_aa: CASTKGGSVPEQFF
cdr3_length: 14; v_call: TRBV4-3; j_call: TRBJ2-1; d_call: NA; cdr3_nt: TGCGCCAGCAGCCCAGGGGGCGGGGGGGGCGAGCAGTTCTTC; cdr3_aa: CASSPGGGGGEQFF
cdr3_length: 13; v_call: TRBV6-5; j_call: TRBJ1-2; d_call: NA; cdr3_nt: TGTGCCAGCACCCAGGGATTAAACTATGGCTACACCTTC; cdr3_aa: CASTQGLNYGYTF
cdr3_length: 14; v_call: TRBV10-3; j_call: TRBJ2-1; d_call: NA; cdr3_nt: TGTGCCATCAGTCTCTCAGACAGTTACAATGAGCAGTTCTTC; cdr3_aa: CAISLSDSYNEQFF
cdr3_length: 15; v_call: TRBV27; j_call: TRBJ1-1; d_call: NA; cdr3_nt: TGTGCCAGCAGCAACCGAGGTCGGAGGATCACTGAAGCTTTCTTT; cdr3_aa: CASSNRGRRITEAFF
cdr3_length: 14; v_call: TRBV27; j_call: TRBJ1-2; d_call: NA; cdr3_nt: TGTGCCAGTCGTCCGGCAGGTATGGACTATGGCTACACCTTC; cdr3_aa: CASRPAGMDYGYTF
cdr3_length: 13; v_call: TRBV19; j_call: TRBJ1-1; d_call: NA; cdr3_nt: TGTGCCAGTAGTACCGGACAGAACACTGAAGCTTTCTTT; cdr3_aa: CASSTGQNTEAFF
cdr3_length: 18; v_call: TRBV28; j_call: TRBJ2-1; d_call: TRBD2; cdr3_nt: TGTGCCAGCAGCCTTGGGGGGGGAGCTAGAAGCAACTACAATGAGCAGTTCTTC; cdr3_aa: CASSLGGGARSNYNEQFF
cdr3_length: 15; v_call: TRBV7-2; j_call: TRBJ2-4; d_call: TRBD1; cdr3_nt: TGTGCCAGCAGCTTAGGTCCAGGGGGTATAAACATTCAGTACTTC; cdr3_aa: CASSLGPGGINIQYF